This T cell receptor (beta chain) was retrieved from a study of CD8+ T cells in alopecia areata. In this sample, this clone turned up many times. Indicated treatment: oral pan-JAK inhibitor, 5-10 mg twice daily. After isolation, RNA underwent reverse transcription to generate cDNA as the sequencing template. TCRdb keeps only in-frame clones here, not all; method: immunoSEQ multiplex PCR. This sample has hundreds of thousands of clones, with 55% to 70% found just once. The specimen comprised CD4+ T cells sorted from blood, sampled at week 24, from a patient treated with tofacitinib. This receptor was identified in a human donor with alopecia areata.

CDR3 nucleotides: TGTGCCAGTGCGGCTAGCGGGGGGCGTCAGTATTTT. Amino acids: CASAASGGRQYF. The V call is TRBV19, the J call TRBJ2-3; 11 bases line up with TRBD2. CDR1 LNHDA and CDR2 SQIVND come from the germline V gene (reference sequence). The CDR3 runs to 12 residues. The ends lost 8 bases at V and 12 bases at J; junction bases unmatched: 7. The whole variable domain, filled in from reference TRBV19 and TRBJ2-3, reads DGGITQSPKYLFRKEGQNVTLSCEQNLNHDAMYWYRQDPGQGLRLIYYSQIVNDFQKGDIAEGYSVSREKKESFPLTVTSAQKNPTAFYLCASAASGGRQYFGPGTRLTVL.